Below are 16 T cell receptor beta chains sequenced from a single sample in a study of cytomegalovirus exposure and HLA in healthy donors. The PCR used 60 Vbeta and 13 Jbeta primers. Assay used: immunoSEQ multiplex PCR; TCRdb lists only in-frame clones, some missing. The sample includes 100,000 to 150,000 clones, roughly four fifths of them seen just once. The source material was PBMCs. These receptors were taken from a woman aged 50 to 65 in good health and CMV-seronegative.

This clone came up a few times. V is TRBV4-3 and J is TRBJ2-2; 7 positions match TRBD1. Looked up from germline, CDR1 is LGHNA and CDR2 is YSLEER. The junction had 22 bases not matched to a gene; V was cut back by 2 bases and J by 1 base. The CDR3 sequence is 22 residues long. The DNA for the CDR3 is TGCGCCAGCAGCCAAAGACAGGGTAAAGGCTTTGGACTGGTACTGAACACCGGGGAGCTGTTTTTT. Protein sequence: CASSQRQGKGFGLVLNTGELFF.

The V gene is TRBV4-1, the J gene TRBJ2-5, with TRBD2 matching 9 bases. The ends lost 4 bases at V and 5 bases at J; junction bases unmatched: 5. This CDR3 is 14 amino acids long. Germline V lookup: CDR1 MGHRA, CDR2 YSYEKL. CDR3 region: CASSLRSGGETQYF. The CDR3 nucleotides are TGCGCCAGCAGCCTAAGGAGCGGGGGGGAGACCCAGTACTTC.

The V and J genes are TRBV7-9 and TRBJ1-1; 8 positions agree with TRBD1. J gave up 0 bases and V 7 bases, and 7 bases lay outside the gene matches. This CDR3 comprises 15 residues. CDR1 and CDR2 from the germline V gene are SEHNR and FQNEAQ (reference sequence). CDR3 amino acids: CASIQGGLMNTEAFF. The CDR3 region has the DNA TGTGCCAGCATACAGGGGGGTTTGATGAACACTGAAGCTTTCTTT.

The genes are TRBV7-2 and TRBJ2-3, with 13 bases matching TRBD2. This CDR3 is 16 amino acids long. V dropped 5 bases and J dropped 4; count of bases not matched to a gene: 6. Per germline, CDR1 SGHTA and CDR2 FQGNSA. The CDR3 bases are TGTGCCAGCAGCCGTGGACTAGCGGGAGACGCAGATACGCAGTATTTT. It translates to CASSRGLAGDADTQYF.

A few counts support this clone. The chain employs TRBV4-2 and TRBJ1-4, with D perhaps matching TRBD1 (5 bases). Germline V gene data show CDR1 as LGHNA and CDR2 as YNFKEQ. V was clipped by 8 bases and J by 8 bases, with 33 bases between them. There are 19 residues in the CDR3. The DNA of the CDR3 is TGTGCCAGCGCCTCCAGACCCGGAGCCCTGGAGGGGCCCATAGAAAAACTGTTTTTT. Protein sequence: CASASRPGALEGPIEKLFF.

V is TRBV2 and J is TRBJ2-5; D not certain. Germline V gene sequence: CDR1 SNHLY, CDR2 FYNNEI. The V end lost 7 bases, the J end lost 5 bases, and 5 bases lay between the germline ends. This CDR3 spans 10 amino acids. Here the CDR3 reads CASKLETQYF. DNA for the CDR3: TGTGCCAGCAAACTGGAGACCCAGTACTTC.

The DNA for the CDR3 is TGCGCCAGCAGCTTCGGCAGGGGATGGGATGGCTACACCTTC. This gives the protein CASSFGRGWDGYTF. The chain couples TRBV5-1 to TRBJ1-2; D is possibly TRBD1 (6 bases). V was cut by 2 bases and J by 6 bases, with 14 bases left in between. CDR3 length: 14 residues. CDR1 SGHRS and CDR2 YFSETQ come from the germline V gene.

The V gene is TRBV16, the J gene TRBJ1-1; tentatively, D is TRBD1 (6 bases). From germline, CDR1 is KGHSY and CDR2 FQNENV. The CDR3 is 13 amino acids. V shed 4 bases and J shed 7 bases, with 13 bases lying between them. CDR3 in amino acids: CASSPLMTGEAFF. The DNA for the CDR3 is TGTGCCAGCAGCCCACTCATGACAGGTGAAGCTTTCTTT. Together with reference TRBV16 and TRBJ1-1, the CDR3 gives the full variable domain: GEEVAQTPKHLVRGEGQKAKLYCAPIKGHSYVFWYQQVLKNEFKFLISFQNENVFDETGMPKERFSAKCLPNSPCSLEIQATKLEDSAVYFCASSPLMTGEAFFGQGTRLTVV.

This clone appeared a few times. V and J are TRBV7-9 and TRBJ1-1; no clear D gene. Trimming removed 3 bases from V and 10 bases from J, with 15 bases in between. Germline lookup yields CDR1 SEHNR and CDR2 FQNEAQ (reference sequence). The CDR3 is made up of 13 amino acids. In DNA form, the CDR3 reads TGTGCCAGCAGCTTCGATACCATGTTGGCAGCTTTCTTT. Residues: CASSFDTMLAAFF.

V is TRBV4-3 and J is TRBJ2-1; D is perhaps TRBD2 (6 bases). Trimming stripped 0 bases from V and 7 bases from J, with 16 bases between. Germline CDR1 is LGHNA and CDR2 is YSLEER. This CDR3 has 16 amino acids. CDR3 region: CASSQDSGGIWNEQFF. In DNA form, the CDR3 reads TGCGCCAGCAGCCAAGATTCCGGGGGTATCTGGAATGAGCAGTTCTTC.

CDR3 protein: CASSTQGRDQPQHF. In DNA, the CDR3 is TGTGCCAGCAGTACGCAGGGTCGTGATCAGCCCCAGCATTTT. The J gene is TRBJ1-5, the V gene TRBV6-5; maybe TRBD1 (5 bases). V was pared by 5 bases and J by 5 bases, with 13 bases between. The CDR3 has 14 residues. In germline, CDR1 is MNHEY, CDR2 SVGAGI.

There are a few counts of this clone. The CDR3 loop reads CASSQDLESGRRGEQYF. CDR3 nucleotide sequence: TGCGCCAGCAGCCAAGATTTAGAAAGCGGGAGAAGGGGCGAGCAGTACTTC. The chain uses TRBV4-3 and TRBJ2-7; 8 bases line up with TRBD2. Germline values: CDR1 LGHNA, CDR2 YSLEER. The CDR3 is made up of 17 amino acids. Trimming cost V 0 bases and J 6 bases; bases outside gene matches: 13.

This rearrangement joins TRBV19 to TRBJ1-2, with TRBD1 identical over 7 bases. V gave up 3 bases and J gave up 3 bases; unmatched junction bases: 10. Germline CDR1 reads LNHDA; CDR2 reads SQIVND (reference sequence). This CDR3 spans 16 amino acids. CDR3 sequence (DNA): TGTGCCAGTAGTATCCCCGACAGGGTGCGATACTATGGCTACACCTTC. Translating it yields CASSIPDRVRYYGYTF.

Here the CDR3 DNA reads TGTGCCAGCAGGATTCCGGGACAGGCGAACACCGGGGAGCTGTTTTTT. It specifies CASRIPGQANTGELFF. This chain uses TRBV2 with TRBJ2-2, with 8 bases lining up with TRBD1. The CDR3 is 16 residues long. Germline CDR1 reads SNHLY; CDR2 reads FYNNEI. J was trimmed by 0 bases and V by 6 bases; bases with no gene match: 6. Looking up the rest from reference TRBV2 and TRBJ2-2 gives the full variable domain: EPEVTQTPSHQVTQMGQEVILRCVPISNHLYFYWYRQILGQKVEFLVSFYNNEISEKSEIFDDQFSVERPDGSNFTLKIRSTKLEDSAMYFCASRIPGQANTGELFFGEGSRLTVL.

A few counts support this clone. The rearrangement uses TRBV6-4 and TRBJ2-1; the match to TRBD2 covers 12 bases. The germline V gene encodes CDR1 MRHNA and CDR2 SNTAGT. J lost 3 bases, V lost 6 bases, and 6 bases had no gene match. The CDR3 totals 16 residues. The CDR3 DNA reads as TGTGCCAGCAGCCCGACTAGCGGGAGAAGCTACAATGAGCAGTTCTTC. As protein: CASSPTSGRSYNEQFF.

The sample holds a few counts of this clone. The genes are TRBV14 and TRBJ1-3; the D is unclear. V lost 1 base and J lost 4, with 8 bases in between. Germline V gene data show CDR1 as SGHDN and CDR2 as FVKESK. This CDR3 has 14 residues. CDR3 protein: CASSQGLAGNTIYF. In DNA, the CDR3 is TGTGCCAGCAGCCAAGGACTGGCAGGAAACACCATATATTTT.